This T cell receptor beta chain was recorded in a study of shared T cell receptors in the human thymus. V lost 5 bases, J lost 4 bases, and 11 bases lay in between. Germline V CDR1 and CDR2: SGHAT, FQNNGV. The CDR3 consists of 13 residues. The table came from immunoSEQ multiplex PCR; TCRdb's copy has only in-frame clones and leaves some out. The sample yields approximately 760,000 clones, approximately 83% seen once. These same records also appear under a second study, on human thymus T cells. From that paper: Corrective surgery for congenital heart defects was being performed on the healthy Finnish infants who were the donors.

The sequence was obtained from a girl in the first two years of life with a congenital heart defect. The specimen sequenced was thymocytes. The chain has TRBV11-2 and TRBJ1-1, with D possibly matching TRBD1 (5 bases). CDR3 sequence reads: CASSAQALTEAFF. CDR3 sequence (DNA): TGTGCCAGCAGCGCACAGGCCCTCACTGAAGCTTTCTTT.